Below, 30 T cell receptor beta chains from the same sample are listed, as sequenced in a study of brain T cells in children with intractable seizures. Assay used: immunoSEQ multiplex PCR; TCRdb lists only in-frame clones, some missing. The top ten clones hold approximately 0.37% of a sample with 50,000 to 75,000 clones, roughly 95% of them seen once. The sequencing here drew on peripheral blood, taken at surgery. The origin of the receptors is a boy under two years old with focal cortical dysplasia and intractable seizures.

The chain couples TRBV12-3 or TRBV12-4 to TRBJ2-2; no firm D call. Trimming removed 6 bases at V and 2 bases at J, with 7 bases between. The CDR3 sequence is 13 residues long. CDR3 nucleotides: TGTGCCAGCAGGTCCCAAAACACCGGGGAGCTGTTTTTT. Encoded protein: CASRSQNTGELFF.

The genes are TRBV6-5 and TRBJ1-2; D call uncertain. Trimming took 8 bases from V and 0 from J, leaving 10 bases between them. CDR1 is MNHEY, CDR2 SVGAGI, per germline. There are 13 residues in the CDR3. The CDR3 sequence is CASHGRANYGYTF. CDR3 bases: TGTGCCAGCCATGGGCGTGCTAACTATGGCTACACCTTC.

This clone was counted a single time. The chain is built from TRBV25-1 and TRBJ2-5; 7 positions match TRBD2. This CDR3 is built from 18 residues. After removal of 6 bases from V and 2 bases from J, the junction contained 18 bases not matched to a gene. Germline V lookup: CDR1 MGHDK, CDR2 SYGVNS. Here the CDR3 DNA reads TGTGCCAGCAGCGCCCCTTTCCAGTGGGAGGGCTTTCAAGAGACCCAGTACTTC. This translates into CASSAPFQWEGFQETQYF.

The CDR3 is CASSSQTGWYEQYF. DNA for the CDR3: TGTGCCAGCAGTTCCCAGACAGGGTGGTACGAGCAGTACTTC. The chain couples TRBV6-2 or TRBV6-3 to TRBJ2-7; TRBD1 matches 7 bases. This CDR3 comprises 14 residues. V lost 4 bases to trimming and J lost 4 bases; unmatched junction nucleotides: 7. Germline V gene lookup returns CDR1 MNHEY and CDR2 SVGEGT.

The CDR3 protein is CASSQGAGVWNQPQHF. CDR3 DNA: TGCGCCAGCAGCCAGGGTGCAGGAGTATGGAATCAGCCCCAGCATTTT. The chain recombines TRBV4-1 with TRBJ1-5; D is unresolved. This CDR3 is 16 amino acids long. The V and J ends lost 3 bases and 4 bases respectively, with 16 bases between them. Germline-derived CDR1 and CDR2 are MGHRA and YSYEKL.

The genes are TRBV6-1 and TRBJ1-5, with a possible D match to TRBD1 (6 bases). Between the trimmed V and J ends, which lost 5 bases and 15 bases, there was a span of 17 bases. Germline CDR1 reads MNHNS; CDR2 reads SASEGT. This CDR3 spans 12 amino acids. CDR3 residues: CASSPFDRPRHF. In nucleotides, the CDR3 is TGTGCCAGCAGTCCCTTCGACAGGCCAAGGCATTTT.

The gene calls are TRBV18 and TRBJ2-5, with D unclear. CDR1 and CDR2 (germline): KGHSH, LQKENI. Trimming took 4 bases from V and 5 from J, leaving 5 bases between them. The CDR3 is 11 amino acids. This CDR3 reads CASSLGETQYF. CDR3 sequence (DNA): TGTGCCAGCTCACTCGGGGAGACCCAGTACTTC. The full variable domain, its missing parts supplied by reference TRBV18 and TRBJ2-5, is NAGVMQNPRHLVRRRGQEARLRCSPMKGHSHVYWYRQLPEEGLKFMVYLQKENIIDESGMPKERFSAEFPKEGPSILRIQQVVRGDSAAYFCASSLGETQYFGPGTRLLVL.

This clone has a handful of counts. The V call is TRBV7-9, the J call TRBJ1-4; no clear D. This CDR3 comprises 14 residues. V lost 5 bases to trimming and J lost 0 bases, with 7 bases between them. CDR1 SEHNR and CDR2 FQNEAQ come from the germline V gene (reference sequence). This CDR3 reads CASSPYTTNEKLFF. CDR3 DNA: TGTGCCAGCAGCCCCTACACAACTAATGAAAAACTGTTTTTT. The full variable domain, in which reference TRBV7-9 and TRBJ1-4 provide the parts outside the CDR3, is DTGVSQNPRHKITKRGQNVTFRCDPISEHNRLYWYRQTLGQGPEFLTYFQNEAQLEKSRLLSDRFSAERPKGSFSTLEIQRTEQGDSAMYLCASSPYTTNEKLFFGSGTQLSVL.

This chain connects TRBV2 to TRBJ2-7, with a weak D call TRBD2 (5 bases). The V gene lost 4 bases and the J gene lost 3 bases, with 7 bases spanning the gap. The length of the CDR3 is 12 residues. In germline, CDR1 is SNHLY, CDR2 FYNNEI. This CDR3 reads CASSGGVYEQYF. Here the CDR3 DNA reads TGTGCCAGCAGTGGGGGAGTCTACGAGCAGTACTTC.

The chain couples TRBV5-1 to TRBJ1-4, with D maybe TRBD1 (6 bases). The CDR3 totals 14 residues. The V gene lost 2 bases and the J gene lost 4 bases, with 9 bases spanning the gap. The germline V gene encodes CDR1 SGHRS and CDR2 YFSETQ. CDR3 sequence: CASSFGTYNEKLFF. CDR3 bases: TGCGCCAGCAGCTTCGGGACATATAATGAAAAACTGTTTTTT. The full variable domain, in which reference TRBV5-1 and TRBJ1-4 provide the parts outside the CDR3, is KAGVTQTPRYLIKTRGQQVTLSCSPISGHRSVSWYQQTPGQGLQFLFEYFSETQRNKGNFPGRFSGRQFSNSRSEMNVSTLELGDSALYLCASSFGTYNEKLFFGSGTQLSVL.

The chain combines TRBV7-8 with TRBJ2-5; TRBD1 matches at 9 bases. Germline values: CDR1 SGHVS, CDR2 FQNEAQ. This CDR3 is 15 amino acids long. With 5 bases clipped from V and 4 bases from J, the junction kept 8 bases outside the gene matches. Here the CDR3 reads CASSRGQGLRETQYF. The CDR3 nucleotides read TGTGCCAGCAGCAGAGGACAGGGGTTAAGAGAGACCCAGTACTTC.

This clone was seen a single time. One junction end disagrees with the germline gene, perhaps due to a read error. This chain joins TRBV2 and TRBJ2-5; tentatively, D is TRBD1 or TRBD2 (6 bases each). This CDR3 comprises 14 residues. Germline-derived CDR1 and CDR2 are SNHLY and FYNNEI. CDR3 coding DNA: TGTGCCAGCACTGAACAGGGAGGTAGAGAGACCCAGTACTTC. This encodes CASTEQGGRETQYF.

This clone occurred once. V gene TRBV7-2 combines with J gene TRBJ2-1; 9 nucleotides agree with TRBD1. CDR1 is SGHTA, CDR2 FQGNSA, per germline. With V trimmed by 5 bases and J by 8 bases, 7 bases remained unmatched. This CDR3 spans 14 amino acids. CDR3 coding DNA: TGTGCCAGCAGCAGGCACAGGGGGCTCGATGAGCAGTTCTTC. It is translated as CASSRHRGLDEQFF.

This chain links TRBV18 with TRBJ1-2, with TRBD1 identical over 9 bases. Trimming at V came to 3 bases and at J to 5 bases, leaving 10 bases not matched to a gene. The CDR3 is 16 residues long. CDR1 is KGHSH and CDR2 is LQKENI in the germline V gene. The CDR3 here is CASSPTTGGEGYGYTF. DNA of the CDR3: TGTGCCAGCTCACCGACGACAGGGGGTGAAGGGTATGGCTACACCTTC. Variable domain in full (rest from reference TRBV18 and TRBJ1-2): NAGVMQNPRHLVRRRGQEARLRCSPMKGHSHVYWYRQLPEEGLKFMVYLQKENIIDESGMPKERFSAEFPKEGPSILRIQQVVRGDSAAYFCASSPTTGGEGYGYTFGSGTRLTVV.

The chain combines TRBV3-1 (or the pseudogene TRBV3-2) with TRBJ2-7; a weak D match, TRBD1 (6 bases). Trimming took 1 base from V and 0 from J, leaving 13 bases between them. The CDR3 has 16 residues. Germline V gene sequence: CDR1 LGHDT, CDR2 YNNKEL (reference sequence). DNA for the CDR3: TGTGCCAGCAGCCAAGCCCGGAGACAGGTCTCCTACGAGCAGTACTTC. This translates into CASSQARRQVSYEQYF.

This clone was detected only once. The chain has TRBV28 and TRBJ2-4, with 7 bases fitting TRBD1. The CDR3 contains 17 residues. CDR1 MDHEN and CDR2 SYDVKM come from the germline V gene. The V gene end was trimmed by 3 bases and the J gene end by 1 base; junction bases not matched to a gene: 9. The CDR3 sequence: CASSFRPPTGAKNIQYF. In DNA, the CDR3 is TGTGCCAGCAGTTTCCGACCCCCGACAGGGGCCAAAAACATTCAGTACTTC.

The chain carries TRBV25-1 and TRBJ2-2, with D possibly matching TRBD2 (5 bases). This CDR3 region has 14 residues. Per germline, CDR1 MGHDK and CDR2 SYGVNS. Trimming cost V 8 bases and J 1 base, with 11 bases left between them. The CDR3 reads CASGRGGNTGELFF. CDR3 nucleotide sequence: TGTGCCAGCGGACGAGGAGGGAACACCGGGGAGCTGTTTTTT. The complete variable domain, with remaining parts taken from reference TRBV25-1 and TRBJ2-2, reads EADIYQTPRYLVIGTGKKITLECSQTMGHDKMYWYQQDPGMELHLIHYSYGVNSTEKGDLSSESTVSRIRTEHFPLTLESARPSHTSQYLCASGRGGNTGELFFGEGSRLTVL.

Remarks on this clone: One end of the junction varies from germline; a read error may be responsible. The chain combines TRBV28 with TRBJ2-2, with D tentatively TRBD2 (5 bases). Germline CDR1 MDHEN, CDR2 SYDVKM. The CDR3 has 11 residues. CDR3 nucleotides: TGTGCCAGCAGAACACACCGGGGAGCTGTTTTT. As protein: CASRTHRGAVF.

The chain uses TRBV5-1 and TRBJ2-2, with 7 bases aligning to TRBD2. Germline values: CDR1 SGHRS, CDR2 YFSETQ. This CDR3 region has 16 residues. The ends lost 6 bases at V and 7 bases at J; junction bases unmatched: 15. CDR3 sequence reads: CASTVPAGLAHGELFF. The CDR3 nucleotides read TGCGCCAGCACGGTCCCAGCGGGGCTCGCACACGGGGAGCTGTTTTTT. Looking up the rest from reference TRBV5-1 and TRBJ2-2 gives the full variable domain: KAGVTQTPRYLIKTRGQQVTLSCSPISGHRSVSWYQQTPGQGLQFLFEYFSETQRNKGNFPGRFSGRQFSNSRSEMNVSTLELGDSALYLCASTVPAGLAHGELFFGEGSRLTVL.

The CDR3 spells CASSHPGLAGGGETQYF. In DNA, the CDR3 is TGCGCCAGCAGCCACCCGGGACTAGCGGGGGGCGGGGAGACCCAGTACTTC. The chain carries TRBV4-1 and TRBJ2-5; TRBD2 matches at 15 bases. The germline gives CDR1 MGHRA, CDR2 YSYEKL. CDR3 length: 17 amino acids. The J segment lost 5 bases and the V segment lost 3 bases, leaving 7 bases of the junction unmatched.

The chain carries TRBV6-1 and TRBJ1-1; 8 bases fit TRBD1. V lost 3 bases to trimming and J lost 0 bases; unmatched junction nucleotides: 3. CDR3 size: 15 residues. The germline V gene encodes CDR1 MNHNS and CDR2 SASEGT. The chain's CDR3 is CASSDQGAMNTEAFF. In nucleotides, the CDR3 is TGTGCCAGCAGTGACCAGGGGGCGATGAACACTGAAGCTTTCTTT.

In this sample, this clone turned up a few times. This chain uses TRBV5-4 with TRBJ2-2; D unclear. This CDR3 is 13 amino acids long. The ends were cut back, 2 bases at V and 5 bases at J, with 7 bases in the middle. Germline CDR1 SGHNT, CDR2 YYREEE (reference sequence). This CDR3 is CASSFRATGELFF. CDR3 coding DNA: TGTGCCAGCAGCTTTAGAGCAACCGGGGAGCTGTTTTTT.

The V and J genes are TRBV11-2 and TRBJ1-2; the D is unclear. The germline V gene has CDR1 SGHAT and CDR2 FQNNGV. This CDR3 has 16 residues. Trimming removed 2 bases at V and 1 base at J, with 14 bases between. This CDR3 reads CASSLSSYSINYGYTF. The CDR3 DNA is TGTGCCAGCAGCTTATCTAGCTACAGCATTAACTATGGCTACACCTTC.

V usage is TRBV4-2 and J usage is TRBJ2-3; 10 bases align to TRBD2. This CDR3 region has 17 residues. V was pared by 0 bases and J by 5 bases, with 8 bases of the junction left unmatched. The germline gives CDR1 LGHNA, CDR2 YNFKEQ. The CDR3 nucleotides read TGTGCCAGCAGCCAAGATTGGAGCGGGAGGGCAGGAGATACGCAGTATTTT. Its translation is CASSQDWSGRAGDTQYF.

The V call is TRBV21-1, the J call TRBJ2-7; the listed D gene, TRBD1, was not tested against the DNA. TRBV21-1 is described as a pseudogene. The CDR3 is 16 amino acids. The CDR3 sequence: CASSKQDRGYLYEQYF. The DNA of the CDR3 is TGTGCCAGCAGCAAACAGGACAGGGGGTACCTCTACGAGCAGTACTTC.

The J gene is TRBJ1-2, the V gene TRBV5-8; D possibly corresponds to TRBD1 (5 bases). The V gene's germline CDR1 is SGHTS and CDR2 YDEGEE. The V and J ends lost 4 bases and 4 bases respectively, with 14 bases between them. The CDR3 is made up of 14 amino acids. The CDR3 coding sequence is TGTGCCAGCAGCGATGTCTTCCAGGGCTATGGCTACACCTTC. It translates to CASSDVFQGYGYTF.

The rearrangement links TRBV5-1 to TRBJ2-2; D not resolved. Germline-derived CDR1 and CDR2 are SGHRS and YFSETQ. Trimming cost V 0 bases and J 4 bases, with 4 bases left between them. This CDR3 contains 13 residues. CDR3 DNA sequence: TGCGCCAGCAGCTTGGATGTCACCGGGGAGCTGTTTTTT. It translates to CASSLDVTGELFF. Supplemented by reference TRBV5-1 and TRBJ2-2, the full variable domain reads KAGVTQTPRYLIKTRGQQVTLSCSPISGHRSVSWYQQTPGQGLQFLFEYFSETQRNKGNFPGRFSGRQFSNSRSEMNVSTLELGDSALYLCASSLDVTGELFFGEGSRLTVL.

The chain couples TRBV11-2 to TRBJ2-5; the D gene is possibly TRBD2 (6 bases). This CDR3 is built from 14 residues. V shed 2 bases and J shed 5 bases, with 12 bases lying between them. Germline CDR1 and CDR2: SGHAT and FQNNGV. DNA for the CDR3: TGTGCCAGCAGCTTATGGAGGGCCCGGGAGACCCAGTACTTC. Translating gives CASSLWRARETQYF.

This clone turned up a few times. The rearrangement uses TRBV19 and TRBJ2-3; maybe TRBD1 (5 bases). V lost 3 bases to trimming and J lost 2 bases, with 9 bases between them. The CDR3 length is 14 residues. Germline V CDR1 and CDR2: LNHDA, SQIVND (reference sequence). CDR3 residues: CASSIRGHTDTQYF. In nucleotides, the CDR3 is TGTGCCAGTAGTATTCGCGGACACACAGATACGCAGTATTTT. Full variable domain (outside the CDR3, taken from reference TRBV19 and TRBJ2-3): DGGITQSPKYLFRKEGQNVTLSCEQNLNHDAMYWYRQDPGQGLRLIYYSQIVNDFQKGDIAEGYSVSREKKESFPLTVTSAQKNPTAFYLCASSIRGHTDTQYFGPGTRLTVL.

V gene TRBV7-6 combines with J gene TRBJ1-1, with a tentative D call TRBD1 (5 bases). Trimming took off 5 bases at V and 0 bases at J, with 13 bases between the two ends. This CDR3 region has 15 residues. Per germline, CDR1 SGHVS and CDR2 FNYEAQ. Here the CDR3 reads CASSLMGGMNTEAFF. The CDR3 DNA is TGTGCCAGCAGCCTGATGGGGGGGATGAACACTGAAGCTTTCTTT.